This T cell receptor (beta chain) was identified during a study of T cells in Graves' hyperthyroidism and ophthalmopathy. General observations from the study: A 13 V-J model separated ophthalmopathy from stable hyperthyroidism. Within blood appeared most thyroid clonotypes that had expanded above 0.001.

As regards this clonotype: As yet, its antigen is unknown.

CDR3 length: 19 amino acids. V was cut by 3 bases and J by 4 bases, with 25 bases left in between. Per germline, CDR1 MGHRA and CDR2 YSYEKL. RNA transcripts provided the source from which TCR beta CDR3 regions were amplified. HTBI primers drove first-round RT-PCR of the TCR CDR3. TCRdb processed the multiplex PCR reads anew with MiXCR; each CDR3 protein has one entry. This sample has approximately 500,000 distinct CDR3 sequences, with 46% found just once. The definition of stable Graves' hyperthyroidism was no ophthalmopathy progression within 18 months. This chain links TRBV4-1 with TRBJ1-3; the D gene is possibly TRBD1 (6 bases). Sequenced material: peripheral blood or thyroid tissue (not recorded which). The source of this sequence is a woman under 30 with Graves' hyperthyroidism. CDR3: CASSHRELLFRGSGNTIYF. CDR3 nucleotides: TGCGCCAGCAGCCACAGAGAGCTACTCTTCAGGGGCTCAGGAAACACCATATATTTT.